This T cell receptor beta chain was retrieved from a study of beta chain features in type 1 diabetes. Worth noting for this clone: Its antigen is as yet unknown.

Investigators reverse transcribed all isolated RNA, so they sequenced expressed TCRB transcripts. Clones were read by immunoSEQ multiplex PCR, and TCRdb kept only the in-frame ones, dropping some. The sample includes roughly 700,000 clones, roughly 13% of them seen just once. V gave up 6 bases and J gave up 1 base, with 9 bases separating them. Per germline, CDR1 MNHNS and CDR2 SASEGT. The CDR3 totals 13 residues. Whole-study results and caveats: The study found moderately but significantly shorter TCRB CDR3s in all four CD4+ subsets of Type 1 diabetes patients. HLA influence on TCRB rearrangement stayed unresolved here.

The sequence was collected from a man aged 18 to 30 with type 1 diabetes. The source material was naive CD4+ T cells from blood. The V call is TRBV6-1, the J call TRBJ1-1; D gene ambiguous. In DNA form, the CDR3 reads TGTGCCAGCAGCTCCCAGGAGAACACTGAAGCTTTCTTT. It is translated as CASSSQENTEAFF.